The 3 T cell receptor beta chains presented below share a single source sample, sequenced in a study of T cell clonality in common variable immunodeficiency. Findings and limits, study-wide: Fewer deletions and N-nucleotide insertions were reportedly seen in common variable immunodeficiency TCR beta sequences.

Sequencing was performed with immunoSEQ multiplex PCR; in TCRdb, only in-frame clones are kept and a portion is missing. Recorded here are around 40,000 clones, none singletons. No cognate antigen is known for these TCRs. The sample consisted of peripheral blood mononuclear cells. These receptors came from a human donor with common variable immunodeficiency.

With respect to this clone: Coverage ceases 3 residues before the CDR3 finishes, and the germline J gene fills in the end. The rearrangement joins TRBV4-2 to TRBJ2-7; no reliable D call. Germline CDR1 reads LGHNA; CDR2 reads YNFKEQ. The CDR3 has 14 amino acids. Trimming shortened V by 0 bases and J by 0 bases, and 6 bases separated the two germline ends. Partial CDR3 DNA: TGTGCCAGCAGCCAAGATGTAAACTCCTACGAG. It translates to CASSQDVNSYE. The whole CDR3 protein is CASSQDVNSYEQYF.

This clone was seen a few times. The read finishes 3 residues shy of the CDR3 end, and the germline J gene is used to complete it. This chain connects TRBV19 to TRBJ1-3; no firm D call. Germline V lookup: CDR1 LNHDA, CDR2 SQIVND (reference sequence). The CDR3 has 14 residues. V dropped 6 bases and J dropped 1 base, with 10 bases sitting between them. Here the CDR3 reads CASSLGISGNTIYF. The part of the CDR3 DNA that was read is TGTGCCAGTAGCCTAGGAATTTCTGGAAACACC.

Regarding this clone: The missing CDR3 end, 3 residues past where the read stops, is filled in from the germline J gene. V gene TRBV2 combines with J gene TRBJ2-3; D remains ambiguous. V lost 6 bases and J lost 7, with 14 bases in between. Germline CDR1 is SNHLY and CDR2 is FYNNEI. This CDR3 contains 13 residues. The DNA read from the CDR3 is TGTGCCAGCAGCCTTGCCCGAGGCAATACG. This translates into CASSLARGNT. In full, the CDR3 reads CASSLARGNTQYF.